These T cell receptor beta chains were read from a single sample in a study of CD8+ T cells in alopecia areata. Sequencing was performed with immunoSEQ multiplex PCR; in TCRdb, only in-frame clones are kept and a portion is missing. Seen here are around 100,000 clones, around three fifths observed once, and the top ten hold about 9%. Sequences were obtained from CD4+ T cells sorted from blood. The receptors here all came from a human donor in good health. CDR3s include the opening cysteine and the closing phenylalanine or tryptophan. Each record gives: clone size, D gene, J gene, V gene, CDR3 protein, CDR3 DNA. The D gene is left open where the match is weak. The size field is filled for only some rows; it gives once, few, many or a size class.

abundance: few; d_gene: -; j_gene: TRBJ2-3; v_gene: TRBV19; CDR3aa: CASSRGLADTQYF; CDR3nt: TGTGCCAGTAGCAGAGGTTTGGCAGATACGCAGTATTTT
abundance: -; d_gene: TRBD2; j_gene: TRBJ2-1; v_gene: TRBV5-1; CDR3aa: CASSFTSGGEQFF; CDR3nt: TGCGCCAGCAGCTTTACTAGCGGAGGTGAGCAGTTCTTC
abundance: -; d_gene: -; j_gene: TRBJ1-1; v_gene: TRBV30; CDR3aa: CAWTRDSTEAFF; CDR3nt: TGTGCCTGGACCAGGGATAGCACTGAAGCTTTCTTT
abundance: -; d_gene: -; j_gene: TRBJ2-6; v_gene: TRBV25-1; CDR3aa: CASSGRGNSGANVLTF; CDR3nt: TGTGCCAGCAGTGGTCGTGGGAACTCTGGGGCCAACGTCCTGACTTTC
abundance: few; d_gene: -; j_gene: TRBJ1-1; v_gene: TRBV7-2; CDR3aa: CASSLGPAWGDTEAFF; CDR3nt: TGTGCCAGCAGCTTAGGGCCCGCCTGGGGAGACACTGAAGCTTTCTTT
abundance: -; d_gene: -; j_gene: TRBJ1-1; v_gene: TRBV4-2; CDR3aa: CASSTQRGFGEAFF; CDR3nt: TGTGCCAGCAGCACCCAACGGGGCTTCGGGGAAGCTTTCTTT
abundance: -; d_gene: TRBD1; j_gene: TRBJ1-2; v_gene: TRBV19; CDR3aa: CASSTGGSYGYTF; CDR3nt: TGTGCCAGTAGTACAGGGGGCAGCTATGGCTACACCTTC
abundance: -; d_gene: TRBD2; j_gene: TRBJ2-3; v_gene: TRBV5-1; CDR3aa: CASSNPTLAGGPDTQYF; CDR3nt: TGCGCCAGCAGCAACCCAACCCTAGCGGGGGGGCCAGATACGCAGTATTTT
abundance: few; d_gene: TRBD2; j_gene: TRBJ2-5; v_gene: TRBV7-2; CDR3aa: CASSFQAGGQETQYF; CDR3nt: TGTGCCAGCAGCTTTCAAGCGGGGGGGCAAGAGACCCAGTACTTC
abundance: -; d_gene: TRBD1; j_gene: TRBJ1-6; v_gene: TRBV23-1; CDR3aa: CASTHQGGGVWFSGPLHF; CDR3nt: TGCGCCAGCACCCACCAGGGGGGGGGCGTGTGGTTCTCCGGACCCCTCCACTTT
abundance: -; d_gene: TRBD2; j_gene: TRBJ2-5; v_gene: TRBV7-9; CDR3aa: CASSLFGGGKQETQYF; CDR3nt: TGTGCCAGCAGCTTATTTGGCGGGGGAAAACAAGAGACCCAGTACTTC
abundance: -; d_gene: -; j_gene: TRBJ2-6; v_gene: TRBV4-3; CDR3aa: CASSQEGVLGANVLTF; CDR3nt: TGCGCCAGCAGCCAAGAGGGGGTGCTGGGGGCCAACGTCCTGACTTTC
abundance: -; d_gene: -; j_gene: TRBJ2-5; v_gene: TRBV5-1; CDR3aa: CASSPLGGETQYF; CDR3nt: TGCGCCAGCAGCCCGCTCGGGGGAGAGACCCAGTACTTC
abundance: -; d_gene: -; j_gene: TRBJ2-5; v_gene: TRBV27; CDR3aa: CASSRTRGETQYF; CDR3nt: TGTGCCAGCAGTCGGACACGAGGGGAGACCCAGTACTTC
abundance: -; d_gene: TRBD2; j_gene: TRBJ2-7; v_gene: TRBV29-1; CDR3aa: CSVGGGPEQYF; CDR3nt: TGCAGCGTTGGGGGGGGACCCGAGCAGTACTTC
abundance: few; d_gene: TRBD2; j_gene: TRBJ2-1; v_gene: TRBV29-1; CDR3aa: CSVENSGASYNEQFF; CDR3nt: TGCAGCGTTGAAAATAGCGGGGCCTCCTACAATGAGCAGTTCTTC
abundance: once; d_gene: TRBD1; j_gene: TRBJ1-2; v_gene: TRBV5-1; CDR3aa: CASSLYETQGRANYGYTF; CDR3nt: TGCGCCAGCAGCTTATACGAGACACAGGGGCGGGCTAACTATGGCTACACCTTC
abundance: -; d_gene: TRBD2; j_gene: TRBJ2-3; v_gene: TRBV25-1; CDR3aa: CASTLAGGTDTQYF; CDR3nt: TGTGCCAGTACCCTAGCGGGGGGGACAGATACGCAGTATTTT
abundance: -; d_gene: TRBD1; j_gene: TRBJ2-3; v_gene: TRBV7-9; CDR3aa: CASSPGQASTDTQYF; CDR3nt: TGTGCCAGCAGCCCGGGACAGGCTAGCACAGATACGCAGTATTTT
abundance: -; d_gene: -; j_gene: TRBJ2-3; v_gene: TRBV19; CDR3aa: CASSRRTDTQYF; CDR3nt: TGTGCCAGTAGCCGCCGCACAGATACGCAGTATTTT
abundance: few; d_gene: -; j_gene: TRBJ2-1; v_gene: TRBV6-5; CDR3aa: CASSDYGGNEQFF; CDR3nt: TGTGCCAGCAGCGACTACGGAGGCAATGAGCAGTTCTTC
abundance: -; d_gene: -; j_gene: TRBJ1-4; v_gene: TRBV30; CDR3aa: CAWSGYEKLFF; CDR3nt: TGTGCCTGGAGTGGTTATGAAAAACTGTTTTTT
abundance: -; d_gene: -; j_gene: TRBJ1-5; v_gene: TRBV6-1; CDR3aa: CASSEAQAMSNQPQHF; CDR3nt: TGTGCCAGCAGTGAAGCGCAGGCCATGTCCAATCAGCCCCAGCATTTT
abundance: -; d_gene: TRBD1; j_gene: TRBJ1-2; v_gene: TRBV30; CDR3aa: CAWSGPPLRGDGYTF; CDR3nt: TGTGCCTGGAGTGGACCACCTCTCAGGGGGGATGGCTACACCTTC
abundance: -; d_gene: -; j_gene: TRBJ2-5; v_gene: TRBV29-1; CDR3aa: CSVVASSGQETQYF; CDR3nt: TGCAGCGTTGTAGCGAGTAGCGGCCAAGAGACCCAGTACTTC
abundance: -; d_gene: -; j_gene: TRBJ2-3; v_gene: TRBV18; CDR3aa: CASSLSRATDTQYF; CDR3nt: TGTGCCAGCTCACTCTCCAGGGCCACAGATACGCAGTATTTT
abundance: -; d_gene: -; j_gene: TRBJ2-7; v_gene: TRBV20-1; CDR3aa: CSAAFQGEQYF; CDR3nt: TGCAGTGCAGCCTTCCAGGGAGAGCAGTACTTC
abundance: -; d_gene: -; j_gene: TRBJ1-6; v_gene: TRBV7-2; CDR3aa: CASSLNPGSRVSPLHF; CDR3nt: TGTGCCAGCAGCTTAAACCCAGGCAGCCGGGTTTCACCCCTCCACTTT
abundance: -; d_gene: TRBD2; j_gene: TRBJ2-7; v_gene: TRBV29-1; CDR3aa: CSVEKGGAGQYF; CDR3nt: TGCAGCGTTGAAAAGGGAGGGGCCGGCCAGTACTTC
abundance: -; d_gene: -; j_gene: TRBJ1-2; v_gene: TRBV6-1; CDR3aa: CASSEYQGKGYGYTF; CDR3nt: TGTGCCAGCAGTGAATACCAGGGGAAGGGCTATGGCTACACCTTC
abundance: -; d_gene: -; j_gene: TRBJ1-4; v_gene: TRBV30; CDR3aa: CAWRGSRGSNEKLFF; CDR3nt: TGTGCCTGGAGAGGATCTAGGGGCTCTAATGAAAAACTGTTTTTT